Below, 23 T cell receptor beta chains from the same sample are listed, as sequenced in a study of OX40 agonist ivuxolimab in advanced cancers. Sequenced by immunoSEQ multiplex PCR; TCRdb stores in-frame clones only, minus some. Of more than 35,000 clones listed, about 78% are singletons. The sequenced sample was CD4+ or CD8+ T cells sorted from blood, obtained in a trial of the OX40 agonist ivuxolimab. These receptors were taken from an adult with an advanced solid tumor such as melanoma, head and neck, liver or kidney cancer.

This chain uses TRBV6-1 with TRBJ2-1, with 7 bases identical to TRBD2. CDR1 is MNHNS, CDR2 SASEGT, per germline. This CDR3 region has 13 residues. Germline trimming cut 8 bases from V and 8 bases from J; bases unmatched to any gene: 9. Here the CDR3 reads CASSFSGGYEQFF. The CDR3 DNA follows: TGTGCCAGCTCATTCTCGGGAGGATATGAGCAGTTCTTC.

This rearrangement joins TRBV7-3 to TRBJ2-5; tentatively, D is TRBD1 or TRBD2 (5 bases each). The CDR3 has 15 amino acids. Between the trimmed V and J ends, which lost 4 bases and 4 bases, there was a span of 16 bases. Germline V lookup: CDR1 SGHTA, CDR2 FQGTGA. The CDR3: CASSSGPGLGETQYF. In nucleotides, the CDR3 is TGTGCCAGCAGCTCGGGACCGGGCCTGGGAGAGACCCAGTACTTC.

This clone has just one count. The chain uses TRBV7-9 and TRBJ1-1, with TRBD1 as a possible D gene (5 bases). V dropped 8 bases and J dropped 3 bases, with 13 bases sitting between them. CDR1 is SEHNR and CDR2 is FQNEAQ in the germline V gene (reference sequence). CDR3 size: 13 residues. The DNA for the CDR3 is TGTGCCAGCTTCGGGGGATTAGACACTGAAGCTTTCTTT. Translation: CASFGGLDTEAFF.

The CDR3 is CASSRTWNTEAFF. The CDR3 DNA reads as TGTGCCAGCAGCCGGACATGGAACACTGAAGCTTTCTTT. This chain uses TRBV7-3 with TRBJ1-1; D is perhaps TRBD1 (5 bases). The CDR3 contains 13 residues. Germline loops: CDR1 SGHTA, CDR2 FQGTGA. V was cut by 5 bases and J by 1 base, with 8 bases left in between.

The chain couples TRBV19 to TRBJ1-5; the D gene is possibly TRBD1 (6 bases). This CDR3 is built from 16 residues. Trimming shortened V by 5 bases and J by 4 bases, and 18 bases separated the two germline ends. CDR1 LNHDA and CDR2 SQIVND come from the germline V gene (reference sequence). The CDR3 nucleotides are TGTGCCAGTAGTCCAATCCAACAGGGATTAAATCAGCCCCAGCATTTT. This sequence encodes CASSPIQQGLNQPQHF. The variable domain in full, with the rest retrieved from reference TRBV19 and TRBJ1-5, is DGGITQSPKYLFRKEGQNVTLSCEQNLNHDAMYWYRQDPGQGLRLIYYSQIVNDFQKGDIAEGYSVSREKKESFPLTVTSAQKNPTAFYLCASSPIQQGLNQPQHFGDGTRLSIL.

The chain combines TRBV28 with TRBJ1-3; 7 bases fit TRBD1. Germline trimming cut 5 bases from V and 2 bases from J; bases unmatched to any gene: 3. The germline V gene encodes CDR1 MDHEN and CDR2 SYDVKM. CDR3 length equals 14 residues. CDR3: CASSTTGTGNTIYF. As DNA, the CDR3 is TGTGCCAGCAGTACGACAGGGACTGGAAACACCATATATTTT.

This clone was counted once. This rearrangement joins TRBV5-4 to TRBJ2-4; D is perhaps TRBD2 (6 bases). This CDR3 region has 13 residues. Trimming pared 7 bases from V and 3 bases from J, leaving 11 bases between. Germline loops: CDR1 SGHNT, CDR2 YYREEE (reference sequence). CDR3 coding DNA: TGTGCCAGCGGGGGGAAAGACAAAAACATTCAGTACTTC. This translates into CASGGKDKNIQYF.

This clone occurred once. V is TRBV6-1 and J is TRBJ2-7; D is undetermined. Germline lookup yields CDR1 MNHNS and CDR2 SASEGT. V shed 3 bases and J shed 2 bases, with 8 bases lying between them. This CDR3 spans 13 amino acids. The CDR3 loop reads CASSEWGTYEQYF. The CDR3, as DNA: TGTGCCAGCAGTGAGTGGGGTACCTACGAGCAGTACTTC.

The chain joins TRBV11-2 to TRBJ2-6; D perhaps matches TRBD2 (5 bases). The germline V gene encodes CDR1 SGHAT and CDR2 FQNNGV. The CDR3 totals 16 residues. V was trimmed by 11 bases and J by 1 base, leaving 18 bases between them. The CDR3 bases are TGTGCCTCTCGTAGAGGGTTGGAGTCTGGGGCCAACGTCCTGACTTTC. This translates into CASRRGLESGANVLTF.

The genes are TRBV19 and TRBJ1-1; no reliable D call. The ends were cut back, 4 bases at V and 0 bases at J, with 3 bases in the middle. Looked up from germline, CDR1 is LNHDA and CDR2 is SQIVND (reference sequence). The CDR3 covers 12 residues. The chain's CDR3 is CASSKVNTEAFF. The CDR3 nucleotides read TGTGCCAGTAGTAAGGTGAACACTGAAGCTTTCTTT.

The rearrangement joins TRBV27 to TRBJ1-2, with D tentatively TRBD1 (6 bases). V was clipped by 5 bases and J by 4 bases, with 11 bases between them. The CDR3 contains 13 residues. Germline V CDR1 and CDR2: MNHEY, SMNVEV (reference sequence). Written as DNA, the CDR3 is TGTGCCAGCAGTCGTACAGGGAGCTATGGCTACACCTTC. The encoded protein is CASSRTGSYGYTF.

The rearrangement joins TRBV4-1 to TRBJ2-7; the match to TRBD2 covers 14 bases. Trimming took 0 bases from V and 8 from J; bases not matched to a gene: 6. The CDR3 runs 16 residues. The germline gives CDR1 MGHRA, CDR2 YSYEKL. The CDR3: CASSQDSTSGRAKQYF. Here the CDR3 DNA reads TGCGCCAGCAGCCAAGATTCGACTAGCGGGAGGGCCAAGCAGTACTTC.

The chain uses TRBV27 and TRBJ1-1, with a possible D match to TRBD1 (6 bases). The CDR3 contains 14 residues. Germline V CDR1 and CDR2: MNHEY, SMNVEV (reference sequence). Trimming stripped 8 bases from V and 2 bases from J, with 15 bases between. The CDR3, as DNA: TGTGCCAGCCGAGGGACGGGGGCAAACACTGAAGCTTTCTTT. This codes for CASRGTGANTEAFF.

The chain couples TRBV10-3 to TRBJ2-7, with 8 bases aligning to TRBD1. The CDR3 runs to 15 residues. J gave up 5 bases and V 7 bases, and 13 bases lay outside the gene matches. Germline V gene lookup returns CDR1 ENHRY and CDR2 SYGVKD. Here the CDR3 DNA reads TGTGCCATCAATCCAGGGGACAGGCTGGGGGACGAGCAGTACTTC. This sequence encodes CAINPGDRLGDEQYF.

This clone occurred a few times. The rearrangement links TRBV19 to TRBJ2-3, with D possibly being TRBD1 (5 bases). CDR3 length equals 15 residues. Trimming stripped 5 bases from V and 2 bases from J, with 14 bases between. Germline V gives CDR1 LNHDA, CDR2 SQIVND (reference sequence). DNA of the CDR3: TGTGCCAGTAGTTTATTAGGGGCTTACACAGATACGCAGTATTTT. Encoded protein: CASSLLGAYTDTQYF.

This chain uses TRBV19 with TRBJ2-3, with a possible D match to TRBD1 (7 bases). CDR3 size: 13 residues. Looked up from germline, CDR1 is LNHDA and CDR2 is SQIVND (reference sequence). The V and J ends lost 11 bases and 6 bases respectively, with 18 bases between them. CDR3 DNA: TGTGCCTCTGACGGAGGGGGCGCGGATACGCAGTATTTT. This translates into CASDGGGADTQYF.

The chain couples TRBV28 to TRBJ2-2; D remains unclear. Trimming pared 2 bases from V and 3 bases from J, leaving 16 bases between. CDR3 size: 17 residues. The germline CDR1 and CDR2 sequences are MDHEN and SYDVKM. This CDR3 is CASSLIRLLRDTGELFF. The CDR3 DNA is TGTGCCAGCAGTTTAATCCGTCTTCTACGCGACACCGGGGAGCTGTTTTTT.

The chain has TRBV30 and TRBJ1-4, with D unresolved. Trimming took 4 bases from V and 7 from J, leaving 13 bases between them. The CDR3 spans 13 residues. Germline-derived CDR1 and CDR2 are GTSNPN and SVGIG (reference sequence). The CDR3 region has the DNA TGTGCCTGGAATCCACAAACCCGTGAAAAACTGTTTTTT. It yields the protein CAWNPQTREKLFF.

In DNA, the CDR3 is TGTGCCAGCAGCCCAGCGGGGTCGGTCACTGAAGCTTTCTTT. The encoded protein is CASSPAGSVTEAFF. J is TRBJ1-1 and V is TRBV28; D remains ambiguous. The CDR3 contains 14 residues. V shed 6 bases and J shed 4 bases, with 15 bases lying between them. In germline, CDR1 is MDHEN, CDR2 SYDVKM.

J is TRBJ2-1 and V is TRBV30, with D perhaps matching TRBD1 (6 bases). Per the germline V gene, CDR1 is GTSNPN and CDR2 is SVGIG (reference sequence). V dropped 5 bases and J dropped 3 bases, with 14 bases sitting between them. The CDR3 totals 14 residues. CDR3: CAWGRQAIYNEQFF. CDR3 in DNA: TGTGCCTGGGGGAGACAGGCAATCTACAATGAGCAGTTCTTC.

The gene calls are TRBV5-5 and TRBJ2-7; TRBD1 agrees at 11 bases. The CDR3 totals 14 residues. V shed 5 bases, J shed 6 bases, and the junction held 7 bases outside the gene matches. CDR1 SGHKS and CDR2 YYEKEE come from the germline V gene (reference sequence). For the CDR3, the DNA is TGTGCCAGCAGGTCCGGGACAGGGGGTTTCGAGCAGTACTTC. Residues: CASRSGTGGFEQYF.

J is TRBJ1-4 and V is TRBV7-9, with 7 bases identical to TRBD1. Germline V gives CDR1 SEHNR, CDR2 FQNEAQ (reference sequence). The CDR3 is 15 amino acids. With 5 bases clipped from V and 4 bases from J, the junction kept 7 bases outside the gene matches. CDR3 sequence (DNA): TGTGCCAGCAGCCGAGGGACAGATAATAATGAAAAACTGTTTTTT. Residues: CASSRGTDNNEKLFF.

DNA of the CDR3: TGTGCCAGCAGCCGCCCAACCGCTGGAAACACCATATATTTT. Translating it yields CASSRPTAGNTIYF. V and J are TRBV7-9 and TRBJ1-3; D not certain. V was pared by 5 bases and J by 2 bases, with 10 bases between. The CDR3 has 14 residues. Germline CDR1 and CDR2: SEHNR and FQNEAQ (reference sequence).